Listed below are T cell receptor beta chains from one sample, sequenced in a study of T cell changes during pregnancy in multiple sclerosis. Some clones are missing from TCRdb's copy, which holds only in-frame ones; the method was immunoSEQ multiplex PCR. The sample shows 28,000 or so clones, 89% of them seen only once. The sequencing here drew on CD4+ T cells from peripheral blood mononuclear cells, taken in the second trimester of pregnancy. These receptors were taken from a female donor with multiple sclerosis, enrolled in a pregnancy study. Both conserved end residues are part of each CDR3. D genes are given only for firm matches. The listing skips clone size in some rows; elsewhere it reads once, few, many or a size class.

CDR3: CASSLPGGHYGYTF
DNA: TGTGCCAGCAGTCTTCCAGGGGGCCACTATGGCTACACCTTC
size: NA
V: TRBV28
J: TRBJ1-2
D: TRBD1

CDR3: CASSQRQSAGNEQFF
DNA: TGCGCCAGCAGCCAGAGGCAGTCGGCGGGCAATGAGCAGTTCTTC
size: NA
V: TRBV5-1
J: TRBJ2-1
D: NA

CDR3: CASLARGGATDTQYF
DNA: TGCGCCAGCCTAGCCCGCGGGGGGGCGACAGATACGCAGTATTTT
size: NA
V: TRBV10-2
J: TRBJ2-3
D: TRBD2

CDR3: CASSSSGGAYNEQFF
DNA: TGCGCCAGCAGCTCTAGCGGGGGGGCATACAATGAGCAGTTCTTC
size: NA
V: TRBV5-1
J: TRBJ2-1
D: TRBD2

CDR3: CASSLASTNEKLFF
DNA: TGCGCCAGCAGCTTGGCGAGCACTAATGAAAAACTGTTTTTT
size: NA
V: TRBV5-1
J: TRBJ1-4
D: NA

CDR3: CASSSPGLAGARYSREQYF
DNA: TGTGCCAGCAGTTCGCCGGGACTAGCGGGGGCGAGGTATTCTCGCGAGCAGTACTTC
size: once
V: TRBV28
J: TRBJ2-7
D: TRBD2

CDR3: CASSLDAGNTEAFF
DNA: TGTGCCAGCAGCTTAGATGCGGGGAACACTGAAGCTTTCTTT
size: once
V: TRBV7-9
J: TRBJ1-1
D: NA

CDR3: CASSDGGATFF
DNA: TGTGCCAGCAGTGATGGCGGGGCAACTTTCTTT
size: NA
V: TRBV2
J: TRBJ1-1
D: NA

CDR3: CASGPSGTPYEQYF
DNA: TGTGCTAGTGGCCCGTCCGGGACACCATACGAGCAGTACTTC
size: NA
V: TRBV12-5
J: TRBJ2-7
D: NA

CDR3: CAWSEYYEQYF
DNA: TGTGCCTGGAGTGAATACTACGAGCAGTACTTC
size: once
V: TRBV30
J: TRBJ2-7
D: NA

CDR3: CASSGTENYNSPLHF
DNA: TGTGCCAGCAGCGGGACAGAGAACTATAATTCACCCCTCCACTTT
size: NA
V: TRBV5-4
J: TRBJ1-6
D: TRBD1

CDR3: CASSYLQGNTEAFF
DNA: TGTGCCAGCAGCTACTTACAGGGAAACACTGAAGCTTTCTTT
size: NA
V: TRBV6-1
J: TRBJ1-1
D: NA

CDR3: CASSLVGTSLLYNEQFF
DNA: TGTGCCAGCAGCTTGGTGGGGACTTCACTCCTCTACAATGAGCAGTTCTTC
size: NA
V: TRBV5-6
J: TRBJ2-1
D: NA

CDR3: CASSLGAGEYNSPLHF
DNA: TGTGCCAGCAGCTTGGGAGCGGGCGAATATAATTCACCCCTCCACTTT
size: NA
V: TRBV5-4
J: TRBJ1-6
D: NA

CDR3: CASSFISSGNSPLHF
DNA: TGCGCCAGCAGCTTTATTTCTTCAGGGAATTCACCCCTCCACTTT
size: NA
V: TRBV5-1
J: TRBJ1-6
D: NA

CDR3: CASSWGHEVGAGYTF
DNA: TGCGCCAGCAGCTGGGGACACGAGGTCGGTGCTGGCTACACCTTC
size: NA
V: TRBV5-1
J: TRBJ1-2
D: NA

CDR3: CASSLRTGGSPGYTF
DNA: TGCGCCAGCAGCCTCCGGACAGGGGGCTCTCCGGGCTACACCTTC
size: NA
V: TRBV4-1
J: TRBJ1-2
D: TRBD1

CDR3: CASSVAGDTEAFF
DNA: TGTGCCAGCAGCGTAGCTGGAGACACTGAAGCTTTCTTT
size: NA
V: TRBV9
J: TRBJ1-1
D: NA

CDR3: CASSLLGAGANVLTF
DNA: TGTGCCAGCAGTTTATTAGGGGCTGGGGCCAACGTCCTGACTTTC
size: NA
V: TRBV27
J: TRBJ2-6
D: NA

CDR3: CASSLGPRDEQFF
DNA: TGTGCCAGCAGCTTAGGCCCGCGCGATGAGCAGTTCTTC
size: NA
V: TRBV11-2
J: TRBJ2-1
D: NA

CDR3: CASSVAGGEAFF
DNA: TGTGCCAGCAGCGTAGCAGGGGGTGAAGCTTTCTTT
size: NA
V: TRBV9
J: TRBJ1-1
D: TRBD1

CDR3: CASSAPAGTPVEAFF
DNA: TGTGCCAGCAGTGCACCCGCAGGTACTCCGGTTGAAGCTTTCTTT
size: NA
V: TRBV6-1
J: TRBJ1-1
D: NA

CDR3: CASSNNRGSPLHF
DNA: TGTGCCAGCAGTAACAACAGGGGTTCACCCCTCCACTTT
size: NA
V: TRBV6-5
J: TRBJ1-6
D: TRBD1

CDR3: CASSLARGTNEQFF
DNA: TGTGCCAGCAGCTTAGCCCGGGGGACCAATGAGCAGTTCTTC
size: NA
V: TRBV11-3
J: TRBJ2-1
D: NA

CDR3: CASSPDRGNEQFF
DNA: TGTGCCAGCAGCCCCGATCGGGGCAATGAGCAGTTCTTC
size: once
V: TRBV5-4
J: TRBJ2-1
D: NA

CDR3: CASSLGLFETQYF
DNA: TGTGCCAGCAGCCTCGGACTCTTTGAGACCCAGTACTTC
size: NA
V: TRBV7-2
J: TRBJ2-5
D: NA

CDR3: CASSLEGNYGYTF
DNA: TGTGCCAGCAGCTTGGAGGGGAACTATGGCTACACCTTC
size: NA
V: TRBV5-4
J: TRBJ1-2
D: NA

CDR3: CASSPSGQGAWTGELFF
DNA: TGTGCCAGCTCACCATCGGGACAGGGGGCGTGGACCGGGGAGCTGTTTTTT
size: NA
V: TRBV18
J: TRBJ2-2
D: TRBD1

CDR3: CAWSRGGSYNEQFF
DNA: TGTGCCTGGAGTAGGGGGGGATCGTACAATGAGCAGTTCTTC
size: NA
V: TRBV30
J: TRBJ2-1
D: NA

CDR3: CASTLTGLARQPQHF
DNA: TGTGCCAGTACCCTAACAGGGCTGGCGAGGCAGCCCCAGCATTTT
size: NA
V: TRBV19
J: TRBJ1-5
D: NA

CDR3: CASSETGADTQYF
DNA: TGCGCCAGCAGCGAGACAGGGGCAGATACGCAGTATTTT
size: NA
V: TRBV5-1
J: TRBJ2-3
D: TRBD1

CDR3: CASSVRRATDTQYF
DNA: TGTGCCAGCAGCGTGAGGAGGGCCACAGATACGCAGTATTTT
size: NA
V: TRBV5-6
J: TRBJ2-3
D: NA

CDR3: CASSPGGADSYEQYF
DNA: TGTGCCAGCAGCCCCGGAGGGGCGGATTCCTACGAGCAGTACTTC
size: NA
V: TRBV11-3
J: TRBJ2-7
D: NA

CDR3: CASSRRAYEQYF
DNA: TGTGCCAGCAGCCGCAGGGCCTACGAGCAGTACTTC
size: NA
V: TRBV28
J: TRBJ2-7
D: NA

CDR3: CASSEWDRGGDEQFF
DNA: TGTGCCAGCAGTGAGTGGGACAGGGGTGGCGATGAGCAGTTCTTC
size: NA
V: TRBV2
J: TRBJ2-1
D: TRBD1

CDR3: CASSESRQAPNEKLFF
DNA: TGTGCCAGCAGTGAATCCAGACAGGCCCCTAATGAAAAACTGTTTTTT
size: NA
V: TRBV6-1
J: TRBJ1-4
D: NA

CDR3: CASVPRADTLRINYGYTF
DNA: TGTGCCAGTGTTCCCCGCGCGGACACTCTTCGAATTAACTATGGCTACACCTTC
size: NA
V: TRBV19
J: TRBJ1-2
D: NA